This TCR beta chain was captured by sequencing in a study of T cells after yellow fever vaccination. Regarding the study as a whole: Highly abundant clonotypes carried over from the bulk population could end up in FACS-sorted repertoires as contaminants. Post-booster repertoires contained most primary-vaccination clones again (96% CD4, 85% to 90% CD8).

This clonotype came up a few times. The antigen is not known. TCR cDNA was made by 5'RACE template switching, adding a universal primer site and UMIs. Via MiXCR, TCRdb re-called the 5' RACE reads, giving one row per CDR3 protein. The repertoire includes some 320,000 distinct CDR3 sequences, 8.5% to 10% of them detected once, and 3% to 4% sits in the top ten. CDR3 length: 17 residues. Germline V gene lookup returns CDR1 SGHAT and CDR2 FQNNGV. The V and J ends lost 1 base and 2 bases respectively, with 16 bases between them. The material was CD4+ T cells sorted from PBMCs, obtained 5 days after the yellow fever booster vaccination. The chain couples TRBV11-2 to TRBJ2-3; weak D call: TRBD1 (5 bases). This receptor was obtained from a young man who received the YFV17D yellow fever vaccine. The CDR3 DNA sequence: TGTGCCAGCAGCTTAGTTCTGTCAGGGCTCTCCACAGATACGCAGTATTTT. Its protein product is CASSLVLSGLSTDTQYF. The full variable domain, with the rest looked up from reference TRBV11-2 and TRBJ2-3, is EAGVAQSPRYKIIEKRQSVAFWCNPISGHATLYWYQQILGQGPKLLIQFQNNGVVDDSQLPKDRFSAERLKGVDSTLKIQPAKLEDSAVYLCASSLVLSGLSTDTQYFGPGTRLTVL.